These 14 T cell receptor beta chains were all obtained from the same sample, sequenced in a study of CXCR3-negative and CXCR3-positive naive CD8 T cells. Study conclusions and caveats: When CXCR3-positive naive cells were set against CXCR3-negative naive cells, the former had more hydrophobic TRB CDR3s.

It was by 5' RACE with UMI labels that the TRB cDNA libraries were prepared. TCRdb reanalyzed the 5' RACE reads and collapses them to one entry per CDR3 protein, without DNA. Recorded for this sample: roughly 130,000 distinct CDR3 sequences. What these receptors recognize is not known. Material for sequencing was naive CXCR3+ CD8+ T cells from blood. Subset noted: CD45RO-CCR7+CD27+CD95- naive CD8+ T cells expressing CXCR3 (TNR3+). Receptor source: a human donor in good health. Some clones in this sample may be carry-over from other donors' samples.

The genes are TRBV4-3 and TRBJ1-4; checking the TCRdb D call of TRBD1 is not possible without DNA. CDR1 is LGHNA, CDR2 YSLEER, per germline. The CDR3 sequence is 17 residues long. The CDR3 here is CASSQEWRGELNEKLFF.

The chain has TRBV4-3 and TRBJ1-5. This CDR3 comprises 15 residues. The V gene's germline CDR1 is LGHNA and CDR2 YSLEER. CDR3: CASSEWDGSNQPQHF.

The rearrangement uses TRBV2 and TRBJ2-7; checking the TCRdb D call of TRBD2 is not possible without DNA. CDR3 length equals 14 residues. In germline, CDR1 is SNHLY, CDR2 FYNNEI. CDR3 protein: CASSEWEGQYEQYF.

V gene TRBV29-1 combines with J gene TRBJ2-3; TCRdb lists TRBD1, though no DNA is available to test this call. Germline loops: CDR1 SQVTM, CDR2 ANQGSEA. The CDR3 spans 15 residues. The CDR3 sequence is CSVERTGGVTDTQYF.

V and J are TRBV10-2 and TRBJ2-1; TCRdb proposes TRBD1, but this gene call is untestable without DNA. CDR3 size: 14 residues. From germline, CDR1 is WSHSY and CDR2 SAAADI. The CDR3 protein is CASSETGRVNEQFF.

The genes are TRBV28 and TRBJ2-7; TCRdb returns TRBD2, unconfirmable since there is no DNA. Germline lookup yields CDR1 MDHEN and CDR2 SYDVKM. This CDR3 is built from 15 residues. CDR3 sequence: CASRSPGLGSDEQYF.

This sequence joins TRBV29-1 and TRBJ2-3; TCRdb calls TRBD1, which cannot be checked without DNA. The germline V gene encodes CDR1 SQVTM and CDR2 ANQGSEA. The CDR3 length is 16 residues. CDR3 loop: CSVDGLGTAGGDTQYF.

The chain carries TRBV5-1 and TRBJ2-7; checking the TCRdb D call of TRBD1 is not possible without DNA. This CDR3 contains 16 residues. Per the germline V gene, CDR1 is SGHRS and CDR2 is YFSETQ. This chain's CDR3 is CASSLPLPTGPYEQYF. Full variable domain (outside the CDR3, taken from reference TRBV5-1 and TRBJ2-7): KAGVTQTPRYLIKTRGQQVTLSCSPISGHRSVSWYQQTPGQGLQFLFEYFSETQRNKGNFPGRFSGRQFSNSRSEMNVSTLELGDSALYLCASSLPLPTGPYEQYFGPGTRLTVT.

The chain has TRBV7-9 and TRBJ2-2. The CDR3 contains 14 residues. The germline CDR1 and CDR2 sequences are SEHNR and FQNEAQ (reference sequence). Here the CDR3 reads CASSGRLDTGELFF.

The chain is built from TRBV19 and TRBJ2-2; TCRdb's D gene call, TRBD1, goes unchecked for lack of DNA. Per the germline V gene, CDR1 is LNHDA and CDR2 is SQIVND (reference sequence). CDR3 length: 16 amino acids. CDR3 sequence: CASSTGTGGPAGELFF.

V gene TRBV29-1 combines with J gene TRBJ2-5; TCRdb outputs TRBD2, but without DNA this stays unchecked. The CDR3 length is 13 residues. The V gene's germline CDR1 is SQVTM and CDR2 ANQGSEA. Here the CDR3 reads CSVLSGSTETQYF.

The chain employs TRBV4-2 and TRBJ2-1; TCRdb calls TRBD2, which cannot be checked without DNA. The CDR3 has 15 amino acids. CDR1 is LGHNA, CDR2 YNFKEQ, per germline. CDR3: CASSQVIAGGLEQLF.

This chain uses TRBV6-2 or TRBV6-3 with TRBJ2-7. This CDR3 contains 17 residues. Germline V lookup: CDR1 MNHEY, CDR2 SVGEGT. CDR3 region: CASSYHIGDIFSYEQYF.

The chain recombines TRBV19 with TRBJ2-1; TCRdb outputs TRBD1, but without DNA this stays unchecked. Germline CDR1 LNHDA, CDR2 SQIVND (reference sequence). This CDR3 comprises 15 residues. The CDR3 region is CASSIGQGNPNEQFF.